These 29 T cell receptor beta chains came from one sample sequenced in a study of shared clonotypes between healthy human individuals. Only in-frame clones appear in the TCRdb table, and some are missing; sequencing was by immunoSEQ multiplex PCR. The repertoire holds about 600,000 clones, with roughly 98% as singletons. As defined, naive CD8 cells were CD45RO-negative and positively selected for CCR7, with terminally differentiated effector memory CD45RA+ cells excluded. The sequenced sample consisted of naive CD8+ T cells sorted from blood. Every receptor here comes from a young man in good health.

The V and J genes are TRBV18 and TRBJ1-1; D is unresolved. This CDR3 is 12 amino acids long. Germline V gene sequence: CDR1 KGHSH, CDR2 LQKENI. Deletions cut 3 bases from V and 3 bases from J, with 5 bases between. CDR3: CASSPSYTEAFF. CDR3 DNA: TGTGCCAGCTCACCTAGCTACACTGAAGCTTTCTTT.

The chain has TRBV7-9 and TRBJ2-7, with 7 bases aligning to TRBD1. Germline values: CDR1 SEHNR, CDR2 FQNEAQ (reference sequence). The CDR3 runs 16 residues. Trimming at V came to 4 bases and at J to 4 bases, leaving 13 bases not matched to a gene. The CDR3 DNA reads TGTGCCAGCAGCTATATGAGACAGGGCGATATGTACGAGCAGTACTTC. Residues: CASSYMRQGDMYEQYF.

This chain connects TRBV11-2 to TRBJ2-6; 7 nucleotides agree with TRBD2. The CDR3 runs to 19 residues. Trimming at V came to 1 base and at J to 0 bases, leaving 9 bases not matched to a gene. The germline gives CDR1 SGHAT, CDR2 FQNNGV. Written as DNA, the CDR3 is TGTGCCAGCAGCTTAGTTCTGTGGGGGGAGGGCTCTGGGGCCAACGTCCTGACTTTC. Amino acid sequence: CASSLVLWGEGSGANVLTF.

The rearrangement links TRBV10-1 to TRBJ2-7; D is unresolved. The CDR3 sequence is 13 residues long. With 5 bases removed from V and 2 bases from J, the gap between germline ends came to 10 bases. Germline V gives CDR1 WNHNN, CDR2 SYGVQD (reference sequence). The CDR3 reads CASSRSITYEQYF. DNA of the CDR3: TGCGCCAGCAGTAGGAGTATAACCTACGAGCAGTACTTC.

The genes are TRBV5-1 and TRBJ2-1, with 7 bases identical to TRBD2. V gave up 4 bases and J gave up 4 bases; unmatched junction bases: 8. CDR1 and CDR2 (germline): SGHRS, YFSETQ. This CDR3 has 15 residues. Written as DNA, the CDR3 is TGCGCCAGCAGCCCTGAGCGGGAACCGTACAATGAGCAGTTCTTC. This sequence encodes CASSPEREPYNEQFF.

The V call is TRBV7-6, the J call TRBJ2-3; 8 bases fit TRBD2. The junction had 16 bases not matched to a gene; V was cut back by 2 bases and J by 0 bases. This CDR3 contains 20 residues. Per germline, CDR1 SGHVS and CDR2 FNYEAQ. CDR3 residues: CASSLYPWREVAGSTDTQYF. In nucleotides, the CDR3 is TGTGCCAGCAGCTTATATCCCTGGCGGGAGGTGGCTGGGAGCACAGATACGCAGTATTTT.

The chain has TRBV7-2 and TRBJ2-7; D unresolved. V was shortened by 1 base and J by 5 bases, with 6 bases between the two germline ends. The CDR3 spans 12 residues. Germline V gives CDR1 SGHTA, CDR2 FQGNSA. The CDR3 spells CASSLGLHEQYF. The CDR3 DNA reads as TGTGCCAGCAGCTTAGGGCTCCACGAGCAGTACTTC.

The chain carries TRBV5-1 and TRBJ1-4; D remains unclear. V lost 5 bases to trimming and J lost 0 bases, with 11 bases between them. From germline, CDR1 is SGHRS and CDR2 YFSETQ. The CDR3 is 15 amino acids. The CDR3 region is CASREETATNEKLFF. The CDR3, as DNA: TGCGCCAGCAGGGAAGAGACTGCAACTAATGAAAAACTGTTTTTT.

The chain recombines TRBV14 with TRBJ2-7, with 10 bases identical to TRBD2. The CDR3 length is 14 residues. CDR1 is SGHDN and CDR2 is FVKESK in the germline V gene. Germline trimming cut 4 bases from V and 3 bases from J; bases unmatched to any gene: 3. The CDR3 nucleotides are TGTGCCAGCAGCCGGAGCGGGAGGGGCTACGAGCAGTACTTC. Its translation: CASSRSGRGYEQYF.

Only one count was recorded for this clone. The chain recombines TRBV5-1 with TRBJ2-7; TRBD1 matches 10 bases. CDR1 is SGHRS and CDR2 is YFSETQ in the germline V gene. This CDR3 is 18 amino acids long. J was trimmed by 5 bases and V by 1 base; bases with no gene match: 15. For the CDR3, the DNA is TGCGCCAGCAGCTTGTCGGGACAGGGGTCGCCGGTCCCCCACGAGCAGTACTTC. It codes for CASSLSGQGSPVPHEQYF.

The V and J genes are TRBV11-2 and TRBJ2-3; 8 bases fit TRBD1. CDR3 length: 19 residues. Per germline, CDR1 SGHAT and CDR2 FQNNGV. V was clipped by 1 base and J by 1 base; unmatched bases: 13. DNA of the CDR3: TGTGCCAGCAGCTTAGTTGGGCAGGGGGCCCTCCTCCGCACAGATACGCAGTATTTT. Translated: CASSLVGQGALLRTDTQYF.

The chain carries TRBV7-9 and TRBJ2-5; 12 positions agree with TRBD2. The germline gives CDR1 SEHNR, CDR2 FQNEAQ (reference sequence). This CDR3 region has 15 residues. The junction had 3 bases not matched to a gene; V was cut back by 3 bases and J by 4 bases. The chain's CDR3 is CASSFLAGGPETQYF. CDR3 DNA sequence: TGTGCCAGCAGCTTTCTAGCGGGAGGGCCAGAGACCCAGTACTTC.

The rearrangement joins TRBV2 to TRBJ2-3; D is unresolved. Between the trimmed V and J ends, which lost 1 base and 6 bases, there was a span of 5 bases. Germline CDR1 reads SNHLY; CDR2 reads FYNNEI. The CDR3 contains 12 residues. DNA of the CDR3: TGTGCCAGCAGTGAAGGAGTCGATACGCAGTATTTT. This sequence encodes CASSEGVDTQYF.

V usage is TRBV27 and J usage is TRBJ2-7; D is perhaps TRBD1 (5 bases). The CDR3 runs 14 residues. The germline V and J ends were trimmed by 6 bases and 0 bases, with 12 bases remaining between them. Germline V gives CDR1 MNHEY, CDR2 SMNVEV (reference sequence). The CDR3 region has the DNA TGTGCCAGCAGCCCCGCAGGGTTCTCCTACGAGCAGTACTTC. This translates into CASSPAGFSYEQYF.

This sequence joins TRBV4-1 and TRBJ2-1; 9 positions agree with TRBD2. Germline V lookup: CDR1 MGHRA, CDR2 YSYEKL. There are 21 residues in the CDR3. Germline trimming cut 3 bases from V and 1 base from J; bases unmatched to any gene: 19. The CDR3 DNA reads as TGCGCCAGCAGCCATGCCCGGGGCGTTGTAGCGGGAGTGGGGTCCTACAATGAGCAGTTCTTC. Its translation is CASSHARGVVAGVGSYNEQFF.

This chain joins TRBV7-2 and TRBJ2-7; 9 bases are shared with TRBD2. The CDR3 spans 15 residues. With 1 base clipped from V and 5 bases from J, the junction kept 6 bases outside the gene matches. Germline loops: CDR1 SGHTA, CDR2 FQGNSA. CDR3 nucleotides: TGTGCCAGCAGCTTAGGCCAGCGGGAGGAGCACGAGCAGTACTTC. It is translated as CASSLGQREEHEQYF. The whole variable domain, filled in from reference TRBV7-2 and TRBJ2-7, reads GAGVSQSPSNKVTEKGKDVELRCDPISGHTALYWYRQSLGQGLEFLIYFQGNSAPDKSGLPSDRFSAERTGGSVSTLTIQRTQQEDSAVYLCASSLGQREEHEQYFGPGTRLTVT.

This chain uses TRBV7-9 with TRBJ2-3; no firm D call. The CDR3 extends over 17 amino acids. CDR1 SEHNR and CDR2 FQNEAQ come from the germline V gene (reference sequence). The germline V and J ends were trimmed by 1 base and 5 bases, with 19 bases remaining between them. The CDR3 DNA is TGTGCCAGCAGCTTAGGCTGGGCTAGAGAGGCGGAAGATACGCAGTATTTT. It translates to CASSLGWAREAEDTQYF.

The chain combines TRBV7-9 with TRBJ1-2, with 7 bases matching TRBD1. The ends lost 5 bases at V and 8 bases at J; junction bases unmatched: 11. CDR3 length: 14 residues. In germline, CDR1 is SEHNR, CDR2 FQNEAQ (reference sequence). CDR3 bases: TGTGCCAGCAGCCAGGGACAGTTCGCGGACGGCTACACCTTC. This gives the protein CASSQGQFADGYTF.

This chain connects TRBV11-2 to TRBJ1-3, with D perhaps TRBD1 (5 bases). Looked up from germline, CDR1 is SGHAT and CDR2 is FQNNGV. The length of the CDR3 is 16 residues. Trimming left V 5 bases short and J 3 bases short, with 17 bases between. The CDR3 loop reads CASSAGRQSGGNTIYF. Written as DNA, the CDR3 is TGTGCCAGCAGCGCCGGTAGACAGTCAGGTGGAAACACCATATATTTT.

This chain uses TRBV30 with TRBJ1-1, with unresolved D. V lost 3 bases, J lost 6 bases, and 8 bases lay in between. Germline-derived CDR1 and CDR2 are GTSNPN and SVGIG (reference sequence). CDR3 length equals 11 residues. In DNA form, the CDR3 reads TGTGCCTGGAGATGGGAGTCTGAAGCTTTCTTT. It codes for CAWRWESEAFF.

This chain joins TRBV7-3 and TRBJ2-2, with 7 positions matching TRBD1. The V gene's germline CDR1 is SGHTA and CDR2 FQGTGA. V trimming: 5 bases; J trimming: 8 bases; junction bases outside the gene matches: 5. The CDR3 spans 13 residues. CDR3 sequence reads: CASSPTGSGELFF. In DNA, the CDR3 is TGTGCCAGCAGCCCGACAGGGTCGGGGGAGCTGTTTTTT.

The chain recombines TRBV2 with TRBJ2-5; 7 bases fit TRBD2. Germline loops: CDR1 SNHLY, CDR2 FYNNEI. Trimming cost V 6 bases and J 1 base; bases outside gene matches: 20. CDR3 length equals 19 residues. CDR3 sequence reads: CASRRAFEESGETQETQYF. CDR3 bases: TGTGCCAGCAGACGGGCCTTTGAGGAAAGCGGGGAAACCCAAGAGACCCAGTACTTC.

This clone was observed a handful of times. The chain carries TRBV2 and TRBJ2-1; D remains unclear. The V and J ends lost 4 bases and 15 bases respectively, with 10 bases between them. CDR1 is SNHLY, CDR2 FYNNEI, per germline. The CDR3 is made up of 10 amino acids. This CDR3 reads CASSAYGRFF. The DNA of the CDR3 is TGTGCCAGCAGTGCCTATGGCCGGTTCTTC.

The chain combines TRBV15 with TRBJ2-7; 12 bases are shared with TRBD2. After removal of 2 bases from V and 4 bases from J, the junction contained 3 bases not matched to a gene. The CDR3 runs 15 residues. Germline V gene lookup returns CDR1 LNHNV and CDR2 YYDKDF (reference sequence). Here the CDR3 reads CATSRRTSGTYEQYF. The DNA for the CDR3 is TGTGCCACCAGCAGAAGGACTAGCGGGACATACGAGCAGTACTTC.

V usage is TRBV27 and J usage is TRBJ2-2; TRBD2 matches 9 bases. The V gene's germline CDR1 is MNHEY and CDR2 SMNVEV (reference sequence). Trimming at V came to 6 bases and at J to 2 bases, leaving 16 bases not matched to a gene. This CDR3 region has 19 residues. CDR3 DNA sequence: TGTGCCAGCAGCCAGAACCTTATAGCGGGAGAAACAAACACCGGGGAGCTGTTTTTT. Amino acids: CASSQNLIAGETNTGELFF.

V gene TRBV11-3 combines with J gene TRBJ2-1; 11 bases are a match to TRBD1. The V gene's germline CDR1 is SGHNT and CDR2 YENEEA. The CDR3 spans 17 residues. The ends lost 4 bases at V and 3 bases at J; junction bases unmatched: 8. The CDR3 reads CASSSGTGGSSYNEQFF. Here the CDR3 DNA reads TGTGCCAGCAGCTCCGGGACAGGGGGTTCGAGCTACAATGAGCAGTTCTTC.

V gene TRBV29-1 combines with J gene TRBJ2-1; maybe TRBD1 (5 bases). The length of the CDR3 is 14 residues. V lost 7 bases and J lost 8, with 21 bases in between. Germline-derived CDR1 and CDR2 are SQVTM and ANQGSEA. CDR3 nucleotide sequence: TGCAGCGGAACTAAGGGGAAGAGGCTACATGAGCAGTTCTTC. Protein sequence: CSGTKGKRLHEQFF.

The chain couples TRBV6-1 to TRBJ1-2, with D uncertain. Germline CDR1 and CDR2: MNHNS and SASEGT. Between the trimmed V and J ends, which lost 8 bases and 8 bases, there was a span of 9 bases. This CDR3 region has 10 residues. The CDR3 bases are TGTGCCAGCGGCCCACTCGGCTACACCTTC. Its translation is CASGPLGYTF.

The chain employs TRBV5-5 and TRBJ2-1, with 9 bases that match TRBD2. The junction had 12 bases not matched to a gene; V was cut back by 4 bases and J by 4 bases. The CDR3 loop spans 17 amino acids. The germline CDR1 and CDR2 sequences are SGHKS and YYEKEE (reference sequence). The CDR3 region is CASSPTTSGVTYNEQFF. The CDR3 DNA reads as TGTGCCAGCAGCCCTACGACTAGCGGAGTAACTTACAATGAGCAGTTCTTC.